One and the same sample provided the 30 T cell receptor beta chains below, sequenced in a study of early T cells in non-severe SARS-CoV-2 infection. TCRdb recomputed calls from the 5' RACE reads with MiXCR, one row per CDR3 protein. The sample yields approximately 32,000 distinct CDR3 sequences, about 5.6% seen once. The specimen was whole blood. The receptors were gathered from an adult who was a healthcare worker with PCR-confirmed SARS-CoV-2 infection or an uninfected control (not recorded which).

This clonotype qualifies as medium-sized. V usage is TRBV7-6 and J usage is TRBJ2-5; the match to TRBD1 covers 7 bases. The CDR3 has 16 residues. Germline CDR1 is SGHVS and CDR2 is FNYEAQ. The J segment lost 3 bases and the V segment lost 1 base, leaving 8 bases of the junction unmatched. CDR3 loop: CASSLVGQRRKETQYF. In DNA, the CDR3 is TGTGCCAGCAGCTTAGTGGGACAGCGAAGAAAAGAGACCCAGTACTTC.

This clonotype has ten or more counts. V and J are TRBV6-2 or TRBV6-3 and TRBJ1-2, with no clear D. Trimming removed 0 bases at V and 8 bases at J, with 10 bases between. The CDR3 is 13 residues long. Germline V gene lookup returns CDR1 MNHEY and CDR2 SVGEGT. Here the CDR3 reads CASSYSGSNGYTF. CDR3 nucleotide sequence: TGTGCCAGCAGTTACTCGGGGTCCAACGGCTACACCTTC.

Many counts were recorded for this clonotype. V is TRBV30 and J is TRBJ1-1; maybe TRBD1 (6 bases). Germline CDR1 reads GTSNPN; CDR2 reads SVGIG (reference sequence). V lost 5 bases and J 5 bases, leaving 21 bases between the germline ends. The CDR3 consists of 15 residues. CDR3 sequence: CAWVLKGQGRTEAFF. Written as DNA, the CDR3 is TGTGCCTGGGTCCTCAAGGGGCAGGGGCGTACTGAAGCTTTCTTT.

This clonotype was recorded at least ten times. The chain has TRBV3-1 and TRBJ2-3; 15 bases fit TRBD2. Germline loops: CDR1 LGHDT, CDR2 YNNKEL (reference sequence). CDR3 length: 17 residues. The V segment lost 5 bases and the J segment 5 bases; nucleotides outside the gene matches: 8. The CDR3 sequence: CASSRRTSGGAKDTQYF. Here the CDR3 DNA reads TGTGCCAGCAGCAGACGGACTAGCGGGGGGGCCAAAGATACGCAGTATTTT.

This clonotype was seen ten or more times. The genes are TRBV18 and TRBJ2-7; TRBD1 might be the D (5 bases). Germline CDR1 and CDR2: KGHSH and LQKENI. The CDR3 sequence is 14 residues long. With 6 bases removed from V and 2 bases from J, the gap between germline ends came to 14 bases. This chain's CDR3 is CASSVSRGTYEQYF. The DNA for the CDR3 is TGTGCCAGCTCGGTTTCTAGGGGAACCTACGAGCAGTACTTC.

This clonotype occurred many times. V usage is TRBV2 and J usage is TRBJ2-1; 10 nucleotides align to TRBD1. This CDR3 is 14 amino acids long. V was pared by 8 bases and J by 6 bases, with 7 bases of the junction left unmatched. The V gene's germline CDR1 is SNHLY and CDR2 FYNNEI. DNA of the CDR3: TGTGCCAGCCCCGGACAGGGGGTTTTCAATGAGCAGTTCTTC. The encoded protein is CASPGQGVFNEQFF.

This clonotype was counted ten times or more. V usage is TRBV5-1 and J usage is TRBJ2-1, with 14 nucleotides matching TRBD2. Germline CDR1 and CDR2: SGHRS and YFSETQ. Trimming removed 4 bases from V and 9 bases from J; junction bases left unmatched: 6. The CDR3 is 15 residues long. CDR3 amino acids: CASSKGTSGRVEQFF. The CDR3 bases are TGCGCCAGCAGCAAGGGGACTAGCGGGAGAGTTGAGCAGTTCTTC.

There are many counts of this clonotype. The rearrangement uses TRBV29-1 and TRBJ1-6, with D unresolved. CDR3 length: 13 amino acids. Trimming stripped 5 bases from V and 3 bases from J, with 8 bases between. Germline V lookup: CDR1 SQVTM, CDR2 ANQGSEA. CDR3 nucleotide sequence: TGCAGCGTTCGGACGGGCTATAATTCACCCCTCCACTTT. It translates to CSVRTGYNSPLHF.

This clonotype was seen many times. This chain uses TRBV19 with TRBJ1-1; 7 bases agree with TRBD1. Per the germline V gene, CDR1 is LNHDA and CDR2 is SQIVND (reference sequence). V lost 5 bases, J lost 7 bases, and 13 bases stayed unmatched. This CDR3 is built from 15 residues. CDR3 coding DNA: TGTGCCAGTAGTGTCACAGGGGTCCCGAATATTGAAGCTTTCTTT. This encodes CASSVTGVPNIEAFF.

The table lists this clonotype with many counts. This chain uses TRBV7-6 with TRBJ2-1; D possibly matches TRBD1 or TRBD2 (6 bases each). V was cut by 1 base and J by 0 bases, with 13 bases left in between. The length of the CDR3 is 17 residues. Germline values: CDR1 SGHVS, CDR2 FNYEAQ. CDR3 DNA sequence: TGTGCCAGCAGCTTAGACGGGGGCCCGAGCTCCTACAATGAGCAGTTCTTC. Translated: CASSLDGGPSSYNEQFF.

Only a few counts were recorded for this clonotype. For the CDR3, the DNA is TGTGCCAGCAGAAGGGCAGGGAGACGGATGAACACTGAAGCTTTCTTT. Protein: CASRRAGRRMNTEAFF. The rearrangement links TRBV6-2 or TRBV6-3 to TRBJ1-1; D perhaps matches TRBD1 (5 bases). This CDR3 comprises 16 residues. Germline CDR1 and CDR2: MNHEY and SVGEGT. V lost 6 bases and J 0 bases, leaving 17 bases between the germline ends.

This chain links TRBV3-1 with TRBJ2-3; 12 bases match TRBD2. Unmatched junction bases numbered 7, after V lost 4 bases and J lost 2 bases. The CDR3 contains 17 residues. CDR1 and CDR2 (germline): LGHDT, YNNKEL (reference sequence). This chain's CDR3 is CASSLRLAGDNTDTQYF. In DNA, the CDR3 is TGTGCCAGCAGCCTCCGACTAGCGGGGGATAACACAGATACGCAGTATTTT.

Written as DNA, the CDR3 is TGTGCCAGCAGCCCGACAGGGGGCCGGTCCTACAATGAGCAGTTCTTC. It translates to CASSPTGGRSYNEQFF. V usage is TRBV7-9 and J usage is TRBJ2-1; 10 bases align to TRBD1. The CDR3 sequence is 16 residues long. Germline V gene data show CDR1 as SEHNR and CDR2 as FQNEAQ (reference sequence). Germline trimming cut 5 bases from V and 1 base from J; bases unmatched to any gene: 5.

This clonotype has more than one count but fewer than ten. Mismatch with germline at one junction end may stem from a read error. The V call is TRBV7-2, the J call TRBJ2-3; unclear D gene. The CDR3 runs to 18 residues. Germline CDR1 is SGHTA and CDR2 is FQGNSA. CDR3 in amino acids: CANSSLYPGPLPGDTQYF. CDR3 coding DNA: TGTGCCAACAGCTCTTTATATCCCGGGCCCCTGCCCGGAGATACGCAGTATTTT.

This clonotype came up many times. V usage is TRBV20-1 and J usage is TRBJ1-2; TRBD1 is a possible D gene (6 bases). Trimming took 6 bases from V and 0 from J, leaving 11 bases between them. The CDR3 is 13 amino acids. Germline V gene data show CDR1 as DFQATT and CDR2 as SNEGSKA (reference sequence). In DNA, the CDR3 is TGCAGTGCCTCGGACAGAGCTAACTATGGCTACACCTTC. This codes for CSASDRANYGYTF.

Regarding this clonotype: Just one base apart from a much larger clone, this may be a read error. This chain uses TRBV5-1 with TRBJ2-7; weak D call: TRBD2 (5 bases). Germline CDR1 and CDR2: SGHRS and YFSETQ. The CDR3 length is 12 residues. CDR3 DNA sequence: TGCGCCTGCAGCCCTGGGAGACACGAGCAGTACTTC. It translates to CACSPGRHEQYF.

This clonotype was counted ten times or more. The chain recombines TRBV6-2 or TRBV6-3 with TRBJ2-7, with 9 positions matching TRBD2. From germline, CDR1 is MNHEY and CDR2 SVGEGT. The CDR3 contains 15 residues. The V segment lost 6 bases and the J segment 2 bases; nucleotides outside the gene matches: 8. The CDR3: CASRPPGLATYEQYF. CDR3 DNA: TGTGCCAGCAGGCCTCCGGGACTAGCCACCTACGAGCAGTACTTC.

This clonotype was seen at least ten times. This chain links TRBV12-3 or TRBV12-4 with TRBJ2-7; 15 bases are a match to TRBD2. V lost 0 bases to trimming and J lost 3 bases; unmatched junction nucleotides: 3. CDR3 length equals 17 residues. The CDR3: CASSLALGLAGGYEQYF. CDR3 nucleotides: TGTGCCAGCAGTTTAGCGCTGGGACTAGCGGGAGGCTACGAGCAGTACTTC.

The gene calls are TRBV2 and TRBJ1-3; a weak D match, TRBD1 (6 bases). CDR1 is SNHLY, CDR2 FYNNEI, per germline. The V end lost 3 bases, the J end lost 2 bases, and 11 bases lay between the germline ends. The CDR3 runs 15 residues. DNA of the CDR3: TGTGCCAGCAGTGACCCCCAGGGGACTGGAAACACCATATATTTT. Translated: CASSDPQGTGNTIYF.

This rearrangement joins TRBV5-1 to TRBJ1-1; D is ambiguous. V was clipped by 2 bases and J by 2 bases, with 10 bases between them. Per the germline V gene, CDR1 is SGHRS and CDR2 is YFSETQ. The CDR3 is 14 residues long. CDR3: CASSFSRSNTEAFF. For the CDR3, the DNA is TGCGCCAGCAGCTTCAGTCGTTCAAACACTGAAGCTTTCTTT. Combining the CDR3 with reference TRBV5-1 and TRBJ1-1 gives the whole variable domain KAGVTQTPRYLIKTRGQQVTLSCSPISGHRSVSWYQQTPGQGLQFLFEYFSETQRNKGNFPGRFSGRQFSNSRSEMNVSTLELGDSALYLCASSFSRSNTEAFFGQGTRLTVV.

This clonotype turned up a few times. The V call is TRBV28, the J call TRBJ1-3; D unresolved. Germline V gene lookup returns CDR1 MDHEN and CDR2 SYDVKM. Trimming left V 4 bases short and J 8 bases short, with 6 bases between. CDR3 length: 11 amino acids. The CDR3 sequence is CASSSSDTIYF. In DNA form, the CDR3 reads TGTGCCAGCAGTTCCTCGGACACCATATATTTT.

This clonotype was counted ten times or more. The chain employs TRBV30 and TRBJ1-1; D gene uncertain. The germline CDR1 and CDR2 sequences are GTSNPN and SVGIG (reference sequence). This CDR3 is built from 10 residues. V was shortened by 5 bases and J by 1 base, with 2 bases between the two germline ends. The DNA of the CDR3 is TGTGCCTGGTGGAACACTGAAGCTTTCTTT. It translates to CAWWNTEAFF.

This clonotype was recorded a few times. This sequence joins TRBV28 and TRBJ2-3; D is possibly TRBD2 (7 bases). V lost 6 bases and J lost 4, with 17 bases in between. CDR3 length: 15 amino acids. Germline-derived CDR1 and CDR2 are MDHEN and SYDVKM. CDR3 bases: TGTGCCAGCAGGCGGGGTGGGGGGGCGGCAGATACGCAGTATTTT. Translation gives CASRRGGGAADTQYF.

This clonotype was detected many times. The rearrangement joins TRBV12-3 or TRBV12-4 to TRBJ2-7; D gene ambiguous. V gave up 5 bases and J gave up 3 bases, with 11 bases separating them. The CDR3 runs to 13 residues. The CDR3 is CASSPQTNYEQYF. The DNA of the CDR3 is TGTGCCAGCAGTCCCCAGACAAACTACGAGCAGTACTTC.

This clonotype showed up many times. The chain uses TRBV5-1 and TRBJ2-1; weak D call: TRBD1 (7 bases). The CDR3 contains 15 residues. V was cut by 1 base and J by 2 bases, with 10 bases left in between. Germline V gives CDR1 SGHRS, CDR2 YFSETQ. The CDR3 here is CASSLQGEAYNEQFF. The CDR3 bases are TGCGCCAGCAGCTTGCAGGGGGAGGCCTACAATGAGCAGTTCTTC.

This clonotype was found many times. This rearrangement joins TRBV29-1 to TRBJ1-2; weak D call: TRBD1 (5 bases). The V end lost 7 bases, the J end lost 6 bases, and 15 bases lay between the germline ends. Germline V gives CDR1 SQVTM, CDR2 ANQGSEA. This CDR3 has 12 residues. The DNA of the CDR3 is TGCAGCGCTGGGGGGAGAGGGCATGGCTACACCTTC. Residues: CSAGGRGHGYTF.

Many counts were recorded for this clonotype. The V and J genes are TRBV6-5 and TRBJ2-7, with 7 nucleotides matching TRBD1. The CDR3 is made up of 14 amino acids. J gave up 3 bases and V 5 bases, and 7 bases lay outside the gene matches. CDR1 MNHEY and CDR2 SVGAGI come from the germline V gene. CDR3 DNA sequence: TGTGCCAGCAGTCTCAGGACAGGCCGCTACGAGCAGTACTTC. Protein: CASSLRTGRYEQYF.

This clonotype was counted ten times or more. Because it lacks the conserved phenylalanine or tryptophan at the end, this CDR3 is likely a read error. The rearrangement links TRBV13 to TRBJ1-1, with D perhaps TRBD1 (5 bases). The CDR3 contains 15 residues. V was cut by 5 bases and J by 1 base, with 14 bases left in between. CDR1 is PRHDT, CDR2 FYEKMQ, per germline (reference sequence). CDR3 amino acids: CASSPTTAWNTEAFL. The CDR3 DNA is TGTGCCAGCAGCCCTACGACAGCATGGAACACTGAAGCTTTCTTA.

The rearrangement joins TRBV4-2 to TRBJ2-2; 8 nucleotides align to TRBD2. The CDR3 extends over 16 amino acids. Germline V gene data show CDR1 as LGHNA and CDR2 as YNFKEQ. Germline trimming cut 3 bases from V and 7 bases from J; bases unmatched to any gene: 10. The CDR3 region has the DNA TGTGCCAGCAGCCAGGCCTCCGTGACTAGCGACGGGGAGCTGTTTTTT. Its translation is CASSQASVTSDGELFF.

V usage is TRBV12-3 or TRBV12-4 and J usage is TRBJ2-1, with D unresolved. This CDR3 region has 13 residues. Trimming removed 7 bases at V and 8 bases at J, with 15 bases between. The CDR3 loop reads CASTPPAWDEQFF. The CDR3 DNA reads as TGTGCCAGCACCCCGCCGGCGTGGGATGAGCAGTTCTTC.